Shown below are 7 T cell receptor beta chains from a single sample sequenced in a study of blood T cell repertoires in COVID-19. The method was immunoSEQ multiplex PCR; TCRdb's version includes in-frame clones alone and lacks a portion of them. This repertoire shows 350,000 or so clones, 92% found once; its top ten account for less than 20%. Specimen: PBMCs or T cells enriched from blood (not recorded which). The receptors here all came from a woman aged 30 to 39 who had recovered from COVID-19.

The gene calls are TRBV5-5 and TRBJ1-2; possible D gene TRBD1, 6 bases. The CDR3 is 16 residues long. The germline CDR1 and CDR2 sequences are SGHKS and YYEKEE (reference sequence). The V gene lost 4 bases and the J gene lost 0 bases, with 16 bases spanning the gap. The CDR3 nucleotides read TGTGCCAGCAGCCCTTCGACAGGTCTTTCTAACTATGGCTACACCTTC. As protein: CASSPSTGLSNYGYTF.

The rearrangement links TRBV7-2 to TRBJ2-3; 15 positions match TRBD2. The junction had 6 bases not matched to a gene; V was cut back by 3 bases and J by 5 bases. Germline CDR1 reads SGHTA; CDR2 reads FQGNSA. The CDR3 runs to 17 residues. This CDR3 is CASSFSGLAGGVDTQYF. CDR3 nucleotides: TGTGCCAGCAGCTTTTCCGGACTAGCGGGAGGGGTAGATACGCAGTATTTT. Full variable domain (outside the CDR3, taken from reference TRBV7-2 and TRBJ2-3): GAGVSQSPSNKVTEKGKDVELRCDPISGHTALYWYRQSLGQGLEFLIYFQGNSAPDKSGLPSDRFSAERTGGSVSTLTIQRTQQEDSAVYLCASSFSGLAGGVDTQYFGPGTRLTVL.

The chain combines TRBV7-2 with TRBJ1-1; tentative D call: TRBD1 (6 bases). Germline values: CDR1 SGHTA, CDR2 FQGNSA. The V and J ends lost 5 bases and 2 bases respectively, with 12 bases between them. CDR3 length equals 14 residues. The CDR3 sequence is CASSEHRDNTEAFF. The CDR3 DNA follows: TGTGCCAGCAGCGAGCACAGGGATAACACTGAAGCTTTCTTT.

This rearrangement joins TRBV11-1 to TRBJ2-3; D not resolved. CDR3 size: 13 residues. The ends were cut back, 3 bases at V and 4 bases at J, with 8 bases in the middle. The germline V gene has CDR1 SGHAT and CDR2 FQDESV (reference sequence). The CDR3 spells CASSFAVADTQYF. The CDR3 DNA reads TGTGCCAGCAGCTTTGCAGTCGCAGATACGCAGTATTTT.

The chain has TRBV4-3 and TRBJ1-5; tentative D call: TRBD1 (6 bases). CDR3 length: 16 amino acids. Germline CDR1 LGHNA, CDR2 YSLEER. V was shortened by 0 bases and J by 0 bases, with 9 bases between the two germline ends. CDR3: CASSQDGGVSNQPQHF. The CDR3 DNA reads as TGCGCCAGCAGCCAAGATGGGGGCGTTAGCAATCAGCCCCAGCATTTT.

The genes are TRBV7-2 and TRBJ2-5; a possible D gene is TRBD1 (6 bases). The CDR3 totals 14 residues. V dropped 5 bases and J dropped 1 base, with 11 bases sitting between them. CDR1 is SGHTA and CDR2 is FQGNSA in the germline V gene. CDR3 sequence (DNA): TGTGCCAGCAGCCCGCAGGGGACCCAAGAGACCCAGTACTTC. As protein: CASSPQGTQETQYF.

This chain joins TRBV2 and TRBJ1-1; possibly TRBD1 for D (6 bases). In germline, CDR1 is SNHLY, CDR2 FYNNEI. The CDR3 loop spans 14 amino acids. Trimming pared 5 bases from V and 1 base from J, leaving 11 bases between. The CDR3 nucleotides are TGTGCCAGCAGTACAGGGTCGGGGAACACTGAAGCTTTCTTT. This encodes CASSTGSGNTEAFF.